This T cell receptor (beta chain) was documented in a study of cytomegalovirus exposure and HLA in healthy donors. Study-wide findings and caveats: Researchers reported from a later analysis that most CMV-associated TCR beta chains appeared HLA-restricted.

As regards this clone: The antigen remains unidentified.

The CDR3 covers 11 residues. CDR1 and CDR2 from the germline V gene are SNHLY and FYNNEI. Between the trimmed V and J ends, which lost 4 bases and 5 bases, there was a span of 6 bases. It was with 60 Vbeta and 13 Jbeta primers that the PCR ran. Profiled with immunoSEQ multiplex PCR; TCRdb holds only in-frame clones, not every one. The profile shows around 190,000 clones, around 90% of them singletons. The sequence derives from a boy aged 2 to 10 in good health and CMV-seronegative. V and J are TRBV2 and TRBJ2-7; TRBD1 is a possible D gene (5 bases). Sequencing used PBMCs. CDR3 nucleotides: TGTGCCAGCAGTGGACAGAACGAGCAGTACTTC. It codes for CASSGQNEQYF.